The 25 T cell receptor beta chains below come from one sample, sequenced in a study of T-cell reconstitution after alpha-beta-depleted transplantation in children. Construction of the TCRbeta library involved unique molecular identifiers. TCRdb re-called the PCR reads through MiXCR, storing one row per CDR3 protein. There are a few hundred thousand distinct CDR3 sequences in the sample; 11% occur only once, and about 20% lies in the top ten. The material sequenced was peripheral blood, taken 180 days after TCRalphabeta/CD19-depleted stem cell transplant. The receptor source for this set is a male patient aged 2 to 10 who had a stem cell transplant for chronic granulomatous disease, so the T cells may come from the graft donor.

This clonotype was found a few times. The chain joins TRBV29-1 to TRBJ2-7; 9 bases agree with TRBD2. Germline-derived CDR1 and CDR2 are SQVTM and ANQGSEA. The trim removed 7 bases at V and 1 base at J, leaving 14 bases unmatched. There are 16 residues in the CDR3. The CDR3 nucleotides read TGCAGCGCCCGAGGTTTAGCGGGAGTATGGTCCTACGAGCAGTACTTC. Translated: CSARGLAGVWSYEQYF.

This clonotype has at least ten counts. The V and J genes are TRBV12-3 or TRBV12-4 and TRBJ2-7, with 14 bases aligning to TRBD2. The trim removed 4 bases at V and 1 base at J, leaving 12 bases unmatched. CDR3 length: 19 amino acids. CDR3 sequence (DNA): TGTGCCAGCAGTTCACGACCGGGACTAGCGGGAGCCGGGTCCTACGAGCAGTACTTC. It specifies CASSSRPGLAGAGSYEQYF.

This clonotype was recorded at least ten times. The chain employs TRBV28 and TRBJ2-3; possibly TRBD1 or TRBD2 for D (6 bases each). Trimming left V 6 bases short and J 3 bases short, with 10 bases between. Germline V gives CDR1 MDHEN, CDR2 SYDVKM. CDR3 length equals 13 residues. The CDR3 coding sequence is TGTGCCAGCAGAGGAGGGGGAACAGATACGCAGTATTTT. Its protein product is CASRGGGTDTQYF.

As concerns this clonotype: A much larger clone differs by one base, so this may be a read error. This rearrangement joins TRBV4-1 to TRBJ1-1; the match to TRBD1 covers 7 bases. With 3 bases clipped from V and 1 base from J, the junction kept 11 bases outside the gene matches. This CDR3 comprises 17 residues. Germline CDR1 MGHRA, CDR2 YSYEKL. CDR3 coding DNA: TGCGCCAGCAGCCATACCCCCTGGACAGGTAAGAACACTGAAGCTTTCTTT. It translates to CASSHTPWTGKNTEAFF.

As to this clonotype: A much more abundant neighbour one base away suggests this may be a read error. This sequence joins TRBV5-1 and TRBJ1-5; TRBD1 aligns across 8 bases. V was clipped by 5 bases and J by 12 bases; unmatched bases: 13. This CDR3 spans 14 amino acids. From germline, CDR1 is SGHRS and CDR2 YFSETQ. The CDR3 here is CASRLGQGTGYQHF. As DNA, the CDR3 is TGCGCCAGCAGGCTCGGACAGGGAACAGGGTACCAGCATTTT.

This clonotype was found many times. For the CDR3, the DNA is TGTGCCAGCAGTTTCTTGGGACATCATAGCAATCAGCCCCAGCATTTT. Translated, it gives CASSFLGHHSNQPQHF. The J gene is TRBJ1-5, the V gene TRBV6-2 or TRBV6-3; TRBD1 might be the D (6 bases). Germline assignment: CDR1 MNHEY and CDR2 SVGEGT. The CDR3 contains 16 residues. V lost 4 bases, J lost 0 bases, and 13 bases lay in between.

In its sample, this clonotype was seen many times. The CDR3, as DNA: TGTGCCAGCAGCCAAGATGGATATTTGGCTTTCTTT. Translating it yields CASSQDGYLAFF. The rearrangement links TRBV3-1 to TRBJ1-1, with D unclear. Looked up from germline, CDR1 is LGHDT and CDR2 is YNNKEL (reference sequence). V lost 0 bases, J lost 11 bases, and 10 bases lay in between. This CDR3 region has 12 residues.

The chain recombines TRBV18 with TRBJ2-2; 7 bases align to TRBD1. The CDR3 runs 14 residues. Germline trimming cut 6 bases from V and 6 bases from J; bases unmatched to any gene: 7. Germline CDR1 is KGHSH and CDR2 is LQKENI. This CDR3 reads CASSPDRAPGELFF. CDR3 in DNA: TGTGCCAGCTCGCCAGACAGGGCCCCCGGGGAGCTGTTTTTT.

This clonotype was detected only a few times. The rearrangement uses TRBV23-1 and TRBJ1-5, with a tentative D call TRBD1 (5 bases). TRBV23-1 is flagged as an ORF with uncertain function. V dropped 2 bases and J dropped 6 bases, with 14 bases sitting between them. This CDR3 comprises 15 residues. CDR3 amino acids: CASSQPQGGGQPQHF. CDR3 bases: TGCGCCAGCAGTCAACCGCAGGGTGGGGGTCAGCCCCAGCATTTT.

This clonotype was found many times. The chain couples TRBV29-1 to TRBJ1-1; weak D call: TRBD1 (5 bases). The CDR3 consists of 13 residues. V lost 2 bases to trimming and J lost 1 base, with 8 bases between them. Germline CDR1 and CDR2: SQVTM and ANQGSEA. CDR3 amino acids: CSVEWGGNTEAFF. DNA for the CDR3: TGCAGCGTTGAATGGGGGGGGAACACTGAAGCTTTCTTT.

This clonotype was detected many times. The V call is TRBV4-3, the J call TRBJ1-3, with 9 bases that match TRBD1. CDR1 is LGHNA, CDR2 YSLEER, per germline. J lost 3 bases, V lost 8 bases, and 11 bases had no gene match. The CDR3 is 16 amino acids. CDR3 nucleotides: TGCGCCAGCCGACCCGGGACAGGGACTTATGGAAACACCATATATTTT. Encoded protein: CASRPGTGTYGNTIYF.

This clonotype has more than one count but fewer than ten. The chain carries TRBV5-4 and TRBJ2-7; D unclear. Germline V gene lookup returns CDR1 SGHNT and CDR2 YYREEE (reference sequence). The CDR3 runs 13 residues. Trimming removed 0 bases at V and 2 bases at J, with 6 bases between. This chain's CDR3 is CASSLGIPYEQYF. CDR3 DNA: TGTGCCAGCAGCTTGGGGATCCCCTACGAGCAGTACTTC.

Many counts were recorded for this clonotype. The chain uses TRBV30 and TRBJ1-2; unclear D gene. The CDR3 extends over 13 amino acids. Trimming removed 0 bases at V and 5 bases at J, with 10 bases between. The V gene's germline CDR1 is GTSNPN and CDR2 SVGIG (reference sequence). The CDR3 here is CAWSVVQLYGYTF. Written as DNA, the CDR3 is TGTGCCTGGAGTGTAGTACAACTTTATGGCTACACCTTC. Variable domain in full (rest from reference TRBV30 and TRBJ1-2): SQTIHQWPATLVQPVGSPLSLECTVEGTSNPNLYWYRQAAGRGLQLLFYSVGIGQISSEVPQNLSASRPQDRQFILSSKKLLLSDSGFYLCAWSVVQLYGYTFGSGTRLTVV.

This clonotype was found many times. The CDR3 loop reads CAISSGSWNEQFF. The CDR3 coding sequence is TGTGCCATCAGCAGCGGGAGCTGGAATGAGCAGTTCTTC. The chain combines TRBV10-3 with TRBJ2-1, with TRBD2 identical over 8 bases. V shed 6 bases, J shed 7 bases, and the junction held 5 bases outside the gene matches. Germline V gene lookup returns CDR1 ENHRY and CDR2 SYGVKD. The CDR3 runs 13 residues.

There are many counts of this clonotype. A read error may produce the germline difference seen at one junction end. The chain carries TRBV7-2 and TRBJ2-2; TRBD2 aligns across 11 bases. In germline, CDR1 is SGHTA, CDR2 FQGNSA. This CDR3 region has 16 residues. The CDR3 nucleotides read TGTGCCAGCAACTTAGCGGGGGGGCAGATCACCGGGGAGCTGTTTTTT. Its translation: CASNLAGGQITGELFF.

This clonotype was picked up many times. CDR3 nucleotides: TGCGCCAGCAGCTTTACTAGCGGAAACACCGGGGAGCTGTTTTTT. Encoded protein: CASSFTSGNTGELFF. The V and J genes are TRBV5-1 and TRBJ2-2, with 8 nucleotides matching TRBD2. The germline V gene encodes CDR1 SGHRS and CDR2 YFSETQ. The CDR3 runs to 15 residues. The V and J ends lost 2 bases and 2 bases, in that order; junction bases with no gene match: 2.

This clonotype was detected many times. J is TRBJ2-7 and V is TRBV28; maybe TRBD1 (6 bases). Trimming cost V 7 bases and J 3 bases, with 16 bases left between them. The CDR3 spans 14 residues. The V gene's germline CDR1 is MDHEN and CDR2 SYDVKM. CDR3 in amino acids: CASTEGGRGYEQYF. As DNA, the CDR3 is TGTGCCAGCACTGAAGGCGGCAGGGGCTACGAGCAGTACTTC.

The DNA of the CDR3 is TGTGCCAGTAGTATAGTGGGGGGGCAGGGGAACACCGGGGAGCTGTTTTTT. Translating gives CASSIVGGQGNTGELFF. The V gene is TRBV19, the J gene TRBJ2-2; D might be TRBD2 (7 bases). With 1 base removed from V and 1 base from J, the gap between germline ends came to 13 bases. Germline lookup yields CDR1 LNHDA and CDR2 SQIVND (reference sequence). The CDR3 spans 17 residues.

This clonotype appeared many times. This sequence joins TRBV20-1 and TRBJ2-1; maybe TRBD1 (7 bases). Trimming took 3 bases from V and 6 from J, leaving 15 bases between them. Germline V gives CDR1 DFQATT, CDR2 SNEGSKA (reference sequence). The CDR3 is 14 amino acids. CDR3 DNA sequence: TGCAGTGCTAGTCGTGCAGGGGGGTCCAATGAGCAGTTCTTC. Residues: CSASRAGGSNEQFF.

In this sample, this clonotype turned up many times. The V and J genes are TRBV20-1 and TRBJ2-2, with 7 bases lining up with TRBD2. V was clipped by 3 bases and J by 6 bases; unmatched bases: 7. Germline CDR1 is DFQATT and CDR2 is SNEGSKA (reference sequence). CDR3 length: 14 amino acids. CDR3: CSARGGRGAGELFF. The CDR3 DNA follows: TGCAGTGCTAGGGGGGGGAGGGGTGCCGGGGAGCTGTTTTTT.

This clonotype was observed at least ten times. The chain employs TRBV13 and TRBJ2-2; either TRBD1 or TRBD2 may fit D (5 bases each). The germline CDR1 and CDR2 sequences are PRHDT and FYEKMQ (reference sequence). Trimming stripped 6 bases from V and 6 bases from J, with 17 bases between. CDR3 length: 15 residues. CDR3 sequence (DNA): TGTGCCAGCAGGGTGAGGGGTATTGGTGCCGGGGAGCTGTTTTTT. Translating it yields CASRVRGIGAGELFF. Filled out from reference TRBV13 and TRBJ2-2, the complete variable domain reads AAGVIQSPRHLIKEKRETATLKCYPIPRHDTVYWYQQGPGQDPQFLISFYEKMQSDKGSIPDRFSAQQFSDYHSELNMSSLELGDSALYFCASRVRGIGAGELFFGEGSRLTVL.

This clonotype was recorded at least ten times. The chain uses TRBV20-1 and TRBJ1-4, with unresolved D. This CDR3 is built from 15 residues. V was trimmed by 0 bases and J by 13 bases, leaving 21 bases between them. From germline, CDR1 is DFQATT and CDR2 SNEGSKA (reference sequence). CDR3 bases: TGCAGTGCTAGAGAGGGGAGGAGACCGCAATTAGGACTGTTTTTT. Its translation: CSAREGRRPQLGLFF.

This clonotype was recorded many times. The chain carries TRBV30 and TRBJ2-7; 8 nucleotides agree with TRBD1. Unmatched junction bases numbered 3, after V lost 7 bases and J lost 1 base. Germline-derived CDR1 and CDR2 are GTSNPN and SVGIG (reference sequence). The CDR3 has 12 residues. This chain's CDR3 is CASDRGSYEQYF. The CDR3 DNA sequence: TGTGCCTCCGACAGGGGATCCTACGAGCAGTACTTC. The full variable domain, rest sourced from reference TRBV30 and TRBJ2-7, is SQTIHQWPATLVQPVGSPLSLECTVEGTSNPNLYWYRQAAGRGLQLLFYSVGIGQISSEVPQNLSASRPQDRQFILSSKKLLLSDSGFYLCASDRGSYEQYFGPGTRLTVT.

This clonotype has a count of ten or more. The chain combines TRBV10-3 with TRBJ2-3, with 13 bases lining up with TRBD2. The CDR3 spans 16 residues. CDR1 and CDR2 (germline): ENHRY, SYGVKD. Losses at the gene ends were 4 bases for V and 5 bases for J; bases not matched to a gene: 6. CDR3 sequence reads: CAISGGTSGIGDTQYF. The CDR3 DNA is TGTGCCATCAGTGGTGGGACTAGCGGGATAGGAGATACGCAGTATTTT.

This clonotype was observed at least ten times. The rearrangement joins TRBV12-3 or TRBV12-4 to TRBJ2-3; either TRBD1 or TRBD2 may supply D (5 bases each). The CDR3 totals 15 residues. V gave up 3 bases and J gave up 1 base, with 11 bases separating them. This CDR3 is CASSLRQGRTDTQYF. The DNA for the CDR3 is TGTGCCAGCAGTTTGAGGCAGGGACGCACAGATACGCAGTATTTT.